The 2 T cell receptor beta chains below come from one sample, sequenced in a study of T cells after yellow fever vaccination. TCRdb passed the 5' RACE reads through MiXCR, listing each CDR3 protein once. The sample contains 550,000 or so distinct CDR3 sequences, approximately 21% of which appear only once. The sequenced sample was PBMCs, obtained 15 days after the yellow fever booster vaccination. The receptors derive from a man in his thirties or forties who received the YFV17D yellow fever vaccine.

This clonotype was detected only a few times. The CDR3 DNA reads as TGTGCCAGCCTTCCGGGGCTCGGAGCCCTGGGCTACACCTTC. Protein: CASLPGLGALGYTF. V is TRBV6-1 and J is TRBJ1-2; D is possibly TRBD1 (5 bases). This CDR3 is built from 14 residues. V lost 8 bases to trimming and J lost 8 bases, with 21 bases between them. The V gene's germline CDR1 is MNHNS and CDR2 SASEGT.

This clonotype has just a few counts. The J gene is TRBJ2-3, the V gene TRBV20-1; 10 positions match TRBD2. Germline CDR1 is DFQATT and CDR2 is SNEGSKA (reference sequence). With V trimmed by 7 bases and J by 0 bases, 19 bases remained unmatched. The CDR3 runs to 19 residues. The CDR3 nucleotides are TGCAGTGTTTCTCCAGCGGAAGCGGGAGGGCCTTGGAGCACAGATACGCAGTATTTT. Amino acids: CSVSPAEAGGPWSTDTQYF.